These 28 T cell receptor beta chains share one sample of origin, sequenced in a study of human T cells and chemical hapten exposure. Time point given: patch test 3, about 24 weeks after DPC sensitization. The treatment is: therapeutic diphenylcyclopropenone sensitization with weekly scalp DPC. Using its own MiXCR run on the RACE reads, TCRdb lists one record per CDR3 protein. The sample holds 90,000 to 110,000 distinct CDR3 sequences, under 35% seen once. This specimen was whole blood, taken in connection with sensitization to the hapten diphenylcyclopropenone (DPC). The origin of the receptors is a man aged 40-50 years with alopecia areata. Some clones in this sample may be carry-over from other donors' samples.

This clonotype was observed a few times. CDR3 residues: CASKRAGRTNQPQHF. The CDR3 DNA sequence: TGTGCCAGCAAAAGGGCAGGCCGGACCAATCAGCCCCAGCATTTT. The chain couples TRBV2 to TRBJ1-5; D unresolved. The CDR3 is made up of 15 amino acids. Germline lookup yields CDR1 SNHLY and CDR2 FYNNEI. V was cut by 7 bases and J by 3 bases, with 16 bases left in between.

This clonotype was counted between two and nine times. The genes are TRBV6-2 or TRBV6-3 and TRBJ2-1; weak D call: TRBD2 (6 bases). Trimming stripped 6 bases from V and 5 bases from J, with 17 bases between. Germline-derived CDR1 and CDR2 are MNHEY and SVGEGT. This CDR3 contains 15 residues. DNA for the CDR3: TGTGCCAGCAGCACCGGTAGCGGAGTTAACAATGAGCAGTTCTTC. Its translation is CASSTGSGVNNEQFF.

The chain couples TRBV6-5 to TRBJ2-7; TRBD2 aligns across 7 bases. The length of the CDR3 is 16 residues. V lost 5 bases to trimming and J lost 1 base; unmatched junction nucleotides: 11. CDR1 and CDR2 (germline): MNHEY, SVGAGI. CDR3 nucleotides: TGTGCCAGCAGTCCTCATATGGGGCGGGGGTCCTACGAGCAGTACGTC. Residues: CASSPHMGRGSYEQYV.

This clonotype was recorded a few times. The chain employs TRBV20-1 and TRBJ2-5, with 7 positions matching TRBD1. There are 14 residues in the CDR3. V shed 0 bases, J shed 3 bases, and the junction held 4 bases outside the gene matches. From germline, CDR1 is DFQATT and CDR2 SNEGSKA (reference sequence). CDR3 amino acids: CSARDLTGEETQYF. The DNA for the CDR3 is TGCAGTGCTAGAGATCTTACAGGGGAAGAGACCCAGTACTTC.

Concerning this clonotype itself: At one of its ends the junction is not consistent with the germline gene, which may arise from a read error. V is TRBV11-3 and J is TRBJ2-3; 8 bases fit TRBD1. The CDR3 totals 17 residues. Per the germline V gene, CDR1 is SGHNT and CDR2 is YENEEA. DNA of the CDR3: TGTGCCAGCAGCTCCTACTCGACAGGGGATGGCACAGATACGCGGTATTTT. It yields the protein CASSSYSTGDGTDTRYF.

V and J are TRBV20-1 and TRBJ2-3; TRBD2 agrees at 10 bases. Losses at the gene ends were 6 bases for V and 5 bases for J; bases not matched to a gene: 11. This CDR3 spans 15 amino acids. Germline V gives CDR1 DFQATT, CDR2 SNEGSKA (reference sequence). This chain's CDR3 is CSAVKGSGRLDTQYF. The CDR3 DNA reads TGCAGTGCAGTAAAGGGTAGCGGGAGGTTAGATACGCAGTATTTT.

The rearrangement links TRBV14 to TRBJ2-5, with D possibly called TRBD1 or TRBD2 (5 bases each). The CDR3 has 16 residues. The germline V gene has CDR1 SGHDN and CDR2 FVKESK. The V and J ends lost 0 bases and 4 bases respectively, with 15 bases between them. CDR3 sequence (DNA): TGTGCCAGCAGCCAAGAATTGGGGGTTCTAGCAGAGACCCAGTACTTC. It specifies CASSQELGVLAETQYF.

The genes are TRBV29-1 and TRBJ2-7, with a tentative D call TRBD1 (6 bases). V shed 6 bases and J shed 6 bases, with 15 bases lying between them. Germline CDR1 and CDR2: SQVTM and ANQGSEA. CDR3 size: 12 residues. CDR3 sequence: CSVGTGLAEQYF. The DNA of the CDR3 is TGCAGCGTCGGCACAGGGCTGGCCGAGCAGTACTTC.

This clonotype was detected a few times. V gene TRBV29-1 combines with J gene TRBJ1-1, with a weak D call TRBD1 (5 bases). Germline V gene lookup returns CDR1 SQVTM and CDR2 ANQGSEA. CDR3 length: 13 amino acids. Deletions cut 6 bases from V and 6 bases from J, with 17 bases between. In nucleotides, the CDR3 is TGCAGCGTAGAGAGGGGAAGGGGCGCTGAAGCTTTCTTT. This codes for CSVERGRGAEAFF.

The chain couples TRBV10-3 to TRBJ2-5; 10 bases map to TRBD2. The CDR3 covers 18 residues. V shed 6 bases and J 1 base; nucleotides not matched to a gene: 14. Germline lookup yields CDR1 ENHRY and CDR2 SYGVKD. The CDR3 nucleotides read TGTGCCATCAGCGATACCGCTAGCGGGAGCCCCGGCCAAGAGACCCAGTACTTC. It yields the protein CAISDTASGSPGQETQYF.

The chain uses TRBV7-2 and TRBJ1-2; D is ambiguous. CDR1 and CDR2 (germline): SGHTA, FQGNSA. V dropped 2 bases and J dropped 7 bases, with 14 bases sitting between them. The CDR3 consists of 14 residues. Here the CDR3 reads CASSLTPGVGGYTF. DNA of the CDR3: TGTGCCAGCAGCTTAACACCTGGAGTTGGTGGCTACACCTTC.

This clonotype was seen once. The V and J genes are TRBV11-3 and TRBJ1-3; D not resolved. The V gene lost 1 base and the J gene lost 0 bases, with 13 bases spanning the gap. CDR1 is SGHNT, CDR2 YENEEA, per germline. The CDR3 spans 17 residues. CDR3 nucleotides: TGTGCCAGCAGCTTAGCTATAGGATCGAGCTCTGGAAACACCATATATTTT. The encoded protein is CASSLAIGSSSGNTIYF.

This rearrangement joins TRBV29-1 to TRBJ2-5; a possible D gene is TRBD2 (6 bases). The germline gives CDR1 SQVTM, CDR2 ANQGSEA. The ends were cut back, 4 bases at V and 4 bases at J, with 10 bases in the middle. The CDR3 covers 12 residues. This CDR3 is CSVALGGETQYF. CDR3 nucleotides: TGCAGCGTTGCATTGGGAGGAGAGACCCAGTACTTC.

This clonotype has a handful of counts. The chain links TRBV29-1 to TRBJ2-1; 7 bases fit TRBD2. Per the germline V gene, CDR1 is SQVTM and CDR2 is ANQGSEA. The CDR3 length is 15 residues. V lost 3 bases, J lost 8 bases, and 13 bases stayed unmatched. CDR3 DNA: TGCAGCGTTGAGGGAGGGTTCAGGACTACCTATGAGCAGTTCTTC. It encodes CSVEGGFRTTYEQFF.

V and J are TRBV27 and TRBJ1-6, with D unclear. Trimming took off 0 bases at V and 6 bases at J, with 3 bases between the two ends. The CDR3 contains 13 residues. Germline values: CDR1 MNHEY, CDR2 SMNVEV (reference sequence). The CDR3 loop is CASSLSTNSPLHF. The CDR3 coding sequence is TGTGCCAGCAGTTTATCTACTAATTCACCCCTCCACTTT.

This clonotype was recorded a few times. This chain links TRBV7-2 with TRBJ2-2, with D possibly TRBD2 on 5 matching bases. V lost 5 bases, J lost 7 bases, and 17 bases lay in between. This CDR3 region has 15 residues. Germline-derived CDR1 and CDR2 are SGHTA and FQGNSA. The CDR3 loop is CASSPSRPGNGELFF. The CDR3 nucleotides are TGTGCCAGCAGCCCCTCACGCCCCGGGAACGGGGAGCTGTTTTTT.

This clonotype has more than one count but fewer than ten. This chain joins TRBV6-1 and TRBJ1-5; D may be TRBD1 (6 bases). The CDR3 contains 20 residues. Trimming left V 4 bases short and J 0 bases short, with 25 bases between. Germline CDR1 reads MNHNS; CDR2 reads SASEGT. The CDR3 nucleotides read TGTGCCAGCAGTGGAAAACGGCGGGACACCCCTGCCGGTAGCAATCAGCCCCAGCATTTT. It specifies CASSGKRRDTPAGSNQPQHF.

The chain employs TRBV4-3 and TRBJ1-2; no definite D call. V lost 0 bases, J lost 5 bases, and 4 bases lay in between. The CDR3 spans 12 residues. Germline lookup yields CDR1 LGHNA and CDR2 YSLEER. In DNA form, the CDR3 reads TGCGCCAGCAGCCAAGACAGATATGGCTACACCTTC. Its translation: CASSQDRYGYTF.

The V call is TRBV20-1, the J call TRBJ2-7; 10 bases are a match to TRBD2. The CDR3 is made up of 14 amino acids. V shed 5 bases and J 7 bases; nucleotides not matched to a gene: 11. Per the germline V gene, CDR1 is DFQATT and CDR2 is SNEGSKA (reference sequence). The CDR3 DNA reads as TGCAGTGCTGCGACTGACGGGACTAGCGTTGAGCAGTACTTC. As protein: CSAATDGTSVEQYF.

This chain uses TRBV29-1 with TRBJ1-4; 7 bases map to TRBD1. V lost 6 bases, J lost 8 bases, and 9 bases stayed unmatched. Germline-derived CDR1 and CDR2 are SQVTM and ANQGSEA. The CDR3 extends over 13 amino acids. DNA for the CDR3: TGCAGCGTCTCAGGGACAGAAGGCGAAAAACTGTTTTTT. This encodes CSVSGTEGEKLFF. Complete variable domain (other parts from reference TRBV29-1 and TRBJ1-4): SAVISQKPSRDICQRGTSLTIQCQVDSQVTMMFWYRQQPGQSLTLIATANQGSEATYESGFVIDKFPISRPNLTFSTLTVSNMSPEDSSIYLCSVSGTEGEKLFFGSGTQLSVL.

V gene TRBV7-2 combines with J gene TRBJ2-7; the match to TRBD2 covers 7 bases. Per the germline V gene, CDR1 is SGHTA and CDR2 is FQGNSA. The CDR3 sequence is 13 residues long. The trim removed 1 base at V and 6 bases at J, leaving 3 bases unmatched. The CDR3 loop is CASSLGGGFEQYV. The CDR3 coding sequence is TGTGCCAGCAGCTTAGGGGGGGGGTTCGAGCAGTACGTC.

The chain carries TRBV20-1 and TRBJ1-5, with a weak D call TRBD1 (6 bases). Germline CDR1 DFQATT, CDR2 SNEGSKA (reference sequence). There are 14 residues in the CDR3. V was shortened by 6 bases and J by 1 base, with 13 bases between the two germline ends. The CDR3 coding sequence is TGCAGTGCCCGAGTGGGGGCAAGCAATCAGCCCCAGCATTTT. Translated, it gives CSARVGASNQPQHF.

In its sample, this clonotype was seen a few times. The rearrangement links TRBV3-1 to TRBJ2-5; perhaps TRBD2 as D (7 bases). There are 15 residues in the CDR3. The germline gives CDR1 LGHDT, CDR2 YNNKEL (reference sequence). V was shortened by 2 bases and J by 2 bases, with 12 bases between the two germline ends. The CDR3 region is CASSQNGGAQETQYF. The CDR3 coding sequence is TGTGCCAGCAGCCAAAATGGGGGGGCACAAGAGACCCAGTACTTC.

CDR3 protein: CASRRQQVEAEQFF. The CDR3 DNA follows: TGTGCCAGCAGGAGACAGCAAGTGGAAGCTGAGCAGTTCTTC. The chain combines TRBV12-3 or TRBV12-4 with TRBJ2-1; weak D call: TRBD1 (5 bases). Trimming left V 6 bases short and J 9 bases short, with 18 bases between. The CDR3 contains 14 residues.

The V gene is TRBV7-9, the J gene TRBJ1-5; D gene ambiguous. Trimming stripped 2 bases from V and 0 bases from J, with 11 bases between. Looked up from germline, CDR1 is SEHNR and CDR2 is FQNEAQ (reference sequence). The CDR3 runs 16 residues. For the CDR3, the DNA is TGTGCCAGCAGCTTATGGGGAGGGATTAGCAATCAGCCCCAGCATTTT. Translating gives CASSLWGGISNQPQHF.

In this sample, this clonotype turned up once. The chain couples TRBV2 to TRBJ2-7; 12 bases are shared with TRBD2. The CDR3 length is 14 residues. The V and J ends lost 5 bases and 3 bases, in that order; junction bases with no gene match: 2. Germline V gene data show CDR1 as SNHLY and CDR2 as FYNNEI. The CDR3 DNA reads as TGTGCCAGCAGTCTACTAGCGGGGGGCTACGAGCAGTACGTC. It yields the protein CASSLLAGGYEQYV.

J is TRBJ2-3 and V is TRBV7-2, with D perhaps TRBD2 (5 bases). Germline CDR1 reads SGHTA; CDR2 reads FQGNSA. The CDR3 length is 13 residues. Trimming cost V 5 bases and J 4 bases, with 10 bases left between them. Written as DNA, the CDR3 is TGTGCCAGCAGCCTACTAGTTCCAGATACGCAGTATTTT. It yields the protein CASSLLVPDTQYF.

The chain is built from TRBV6-2 or TRBV6-3 and TRBJ1-4; 7 positions agree with TRBD1. V dropped 0 bases and J dropped 4; count of bases not matched to a gene: 5. The CDR3 runs 16 residues. Germline V gives CDR1 MNHEY, CDR2 SVGEGT. The CDR3 region is CASSYSSGDSNEKLFF. The CDR3, as DNA: TGTGCCAGCAGTTACTCGTCGGGGGACAGTAATGAAAAACTGTTTTTT.